The present entry profiles one T cell receptor (beta chain) with its context. Its antigen specificity is not known. There are no base qualities to consult, and no much larger clone falls within one base. The entry originates in a study of blood T cell repertoires in COVID-19 (dated by TCRdb to 2020 to 2021). With respect to the entire study: Samples covering the acute and convalescent phases of COVID-19 were provided by collaborators in the United States, Italy and Spain. The prospective study material was composed of cDNA or gDNA derived from T cells, B-cell-depleted T cells, or PBMCs. The dataset comprised deeply sampled blood TCRbeta repertoires from subjects exposed to, actively infected with, or recovered from COVID-19. The repertoires were released in a freely available public database meant as a resource for research on the immune response to SARS-CoV-2. Samples were obtained from the ongoing ImmuneRACE study (first 160 participants) and from over 1,000 subjects provided by 6 global collaborators. Nearly every sample came with metadata listing a de-identified subject ID, COVID-19 status, age in years and sex. Where available, HLA class I and class II types were obtained from metadata supplied by the sample provider rather than from assay-based typing.

TCRbeta CDR3 regions were amplified from genomic DNA using the immunoSEQ Assay, a bias-controlled multiplex PCR. The original pipeline was this. Nucleated cell counts per sample were estimated from amplification of reference gene primers within the assay. To quantify the absolute abundance of each unique TCRbeta CDR3 rearrangement, sequence reads were collapsed and filtered. For each sample, productive Simpson clonality was calculated by taking the square root of Simpson's diversity index across productive rearrangements. The immuneACCESS repertoire file appears here via TCRdb, limited to in-frame rearrangements. These files lack a portion of the clones; in checked studies, under half of the deficit traces to unresolved V genes, and the cause of the others is not known. From that table come the V and J calls and clone size; the DNA was used to work out D and trimming. The table for this sample lists roughly 99,000 clones; 70% to 90% of them were counted only once. The top ten hold 6.8% of the sample.

Overall results and qualifications from the work: The quantity of clinical and demographic metadata differed by source and by participant and was supplied without curation.

The trim is 5 bases for V and 0 bases for J, with a gap of 10 bases between the germline ends. Measured from the cysteine to the phenylalanine, the CDR3 is 14 residues long. The read is trimmed to its CDR3 DNA, 42 bases read in frame from base 1. Taken from the germline V gene (reference sequence), the CDR1 and CDR2 loops are MNHEY and SMNVEV. Collaborating institutions collected whole blood in K2EDTA tubes following their own protocols. For TCRbeta analysis, collaborators shipped samples as frozen whole blood, isolated PBMCs, or DNA extracted from either of those sample types. Sequencing was performed on peripheral blood. This clonotype originated in a man aged 45-60 years with active or convalescent COVID-19. The V and J segments used are TRBV27 and TRBJ1-2; no D gene can be assigned with confidence. The DNA reads as follows: TGTGCCAGCAGTAGCACAGCTACTAACTATGGCTACACCTTC. The resulting protein is CASSSTATNYGYTF.